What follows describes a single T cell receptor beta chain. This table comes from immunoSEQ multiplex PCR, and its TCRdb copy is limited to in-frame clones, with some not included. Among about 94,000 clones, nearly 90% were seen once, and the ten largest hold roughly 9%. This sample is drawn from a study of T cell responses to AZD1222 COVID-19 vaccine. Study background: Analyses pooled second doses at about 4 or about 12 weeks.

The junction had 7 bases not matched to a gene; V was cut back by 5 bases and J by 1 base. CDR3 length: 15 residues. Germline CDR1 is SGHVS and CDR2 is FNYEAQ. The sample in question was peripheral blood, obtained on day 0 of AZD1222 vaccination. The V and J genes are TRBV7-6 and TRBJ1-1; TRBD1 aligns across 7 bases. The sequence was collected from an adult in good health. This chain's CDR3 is CASSPGDRPNTEAFF. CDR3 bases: TGTGCCAGCAGCCCGGGGGACAGACCGAACACTGAAGCTTTCTTT.